These 26 T cell receptor beta chains were sequenced from one sample in a study of CD8 T cells in ankylosing spondylitis. TCRdb independently ran MiXCR on the 5' RACE reads; one entry per CDR3 protein. The data show 200,000 or so distinct CDR3 sequences, with roughly 25% seen just once and roughly 6.7% held by the top ten. Sequenced sample: blood, either unsorted or a sorted T cell fraction (not recorded which). The receptors come from a male donor with ankylosing spondylitis or in good health (not recorded which).

Remarks on this clonotype: A read error is possible here, since a much larger clone lies one base away. A read error is likely, as this CDR3 ends without the conserved phenylalanine or tryptophan. The V gene is TRBV5-1, the J gene TRBJ2-1, with 11 bases fitting TRBD2. This CDR3 has 15 amino acids. Germline V lookup: CDR1 SGHRS, CDR2 YFSETQ. Trimming cost V 6 bases and J 5 bases; bases outside gene matches: 7. CDR3 amino acids: CASTTGLAVNNEQFL. CDR3 DNA sequence: TGCGCCAGCACCACGGGACTAGCGGTAAACAATGAGCAGTTCCTC.

This clonotype was seen ten or more times. This rearrangement joins TRBV7-9 to TRBJ2-3; 11 nucleotides line up with TRBD2. The CDR3 totals 15 residues. V shed 4 bases, J shed 2 bases, and the junction held 2 bases outside the gene matches. The germline gives CDR1 SEHNR, CDR2 FQNEAQ (reference sequence). In DNA, the CDR3 is TGTGCCAGCAGCTCACTAGCGGGAGACACAGATACGCAGTATTTT. Residues: CASSSLAGDTDTQYF.

V usage is TRBV20-1 and J usage is TRBJ2-5; possible D gene TRBD2, 5 bases. The CDR3 loop spans 11 amino acids. CDR1 DFQATT and CDR2 SNEGSKA come from the germline V gene (reference sequence). Trimming removed 5 bases at V and 4 bases at J, with 8 bases between. The CDR3 DNA reads as TGCAGTGCTGGGAGCGTAGAGACCCAGTACTTC. Amino acid sequence: CSAGSVETQYF.

This clonotype was found once. The chain employs TRBV7-9 and TRBJ2-3; 10 bases are a match to TRBD2. Germline trimming cut 5 bases from V and 14 bases from J; bases unmatched to any gene: 7. Germline V gives CDR1 SEHNR, CDR2 FQNEAQ (reference sequence). The CDR3 spans 12 residues. As DNA, the CDR3 is TGTGCCAGCAGCCTTTATAGCGGGAGGTGGTATTTT. Its translation: CASSLYSGRWYF.

The gene calls are TRBV5-6 and TRBJ2-7; D gene unclear. Germline assignment: CDR1 SGHDT and CDR2 YYEEEE. Trimming stripped 4 bases from V and 0 bases from J, with 17 bases between. The CDR3 sequence is 16 residues long. This CDR3 reads CASSLVSGMLSYEQYF. The DNA of the CDR3 is TGTGCCAGCAGCCTGGTCAGTGGGATGCTCTCCTACGAGCAGTACTTC.

This clonotype was seen at least ten times. The V call is TRBV4-1, the J call TRBJ2-1; D is perhaps TRBD1 or TRBD2 (5 bases each). The CDR3 covers 16 residues. Germline lookup yields CDR1 MGHRA and CDR2 YSYEKL. The V and J ends lost 1 base and 1 base respectively, with 11 bases between them. The DNA of the CDR3 is TGCGCCAGCAGCCAAGTTGGGACGCAGTCCTACAATGAGCAGTTCTTC. Its protein is CASSQVGTQSYNEQFF.

Concerning this clonotype: A single base separates this from a much larger clone, so it may be a read error. The V gene is TRBV3-1, the J gene TRBJ2-1; 9 bases map to TRBD2. Germline CDR1 LGHDT, CDR2 YNNKEL (reference sequence). Trimming at V came to 8 bases and at J to 2 bases, leaving 4 bases not matched to a gene. This CDR3 contains 14 residues. CDR3 nucleotides: TGTGCCAGCGGGCGGGAGGGCCCCTACAATGAGCAGTTCTTC. Translation gives CASGREGPYNEQFF.

In its sample, this clonotype was seen many times. This chain links TRBV7-3 with TRBJ2-7; D could derive from TRBD1 or TRBD2 (7 bases each). The V gene's germline CDR1 is SGHTA and CDR2 FQGTGA. The V end lost 5 bases, the J end lost 4 bases, and 18 bases lay between the germline ends. CDR3 length equals 15 residues. The CDR3 loop is CASSLGGGSVYEQYF. CDR3 DNA: TGTGCCAGCAGCCTAGGGGGCGGGAGCGTTTACGAGCAGTACTTC.

This clonotype was detected ten times or more. The gene calls are TRBV18 and TRBJ2-5, with D hard to call. The CDR3 length is 14 residues. Germline V CDR1 and CDR2: KGHSH, LQKENI. The V gene lost 0 bases and the J gene lost 1 base, with 6 bases spanning the gap. The CDR3 nucleotides are TGTGCCAGCTCACCACCGGCCACCCAAGAGACCCAGTACTTC. This sequence encodes CASSPPATQETQYF.

This clonotype was counted ten times or more. This chain joins TRBV12-3 or TRBV12-4 and TRBJ1-5; no firm D call. V was cut by 6 bases and J by 0 bases, with 9 bases left in between. CDR3 length: 14 residues. CDR3 nucleotides: TGTGCCAGCAGCTTTTTCAATAGCAATCAGCCCCAGCATTTT. Protein: CASSFFNSNQPQHF.

There are a few counts of this clonotype. The chain has TRBV29-1 and TRBJ1-2; D remains ambiguous. Germline values: CDR1 SQVTM, CDR2 ANQGSEA. V lost 3 bases and J lost 3, with 8 bases in between. This CDR3 is 12 amino acids long. CDR3 sequence: CSVESQDYGYTF. For the CDR3, the DNA is TGCAGCGTTGAGTCGCAGGACTATGGCTACACCTTC.

This clonotype was seen ten or more times. This chain joins TRBV20-1 and TRBJ2-7, with D perhaps assigned TRBD1 or TRBD2 (5 bases each). The V gene lost 0 bases and the J gene lost 0 bases, with 12 bases spanning the gap. This CDR3 has 15 residues. Germline loops: CDR1 DFQATT, CDR2 SNEGSKA (reference sequence). The CDR3 protein is CSARDRGTTSYEQYF. The CDR3 coding sequence is TGCAGTGCTAGAGATCGAGGGACCACCTCCTACGAGCAGTACTTC.

This clonotype was seen repeatedly, ten times or more. J is TRBJ2-5 and V is TRBV10-3; possibly TRBD1 for D (6 bases). CDR1 ENHRY and CDR2 SYGVKD come from the germline V gene. V lost 10 bases, J lost 5 bases, and 14 bases lay in between. The CDR3 loop spans 12 amino acids. CDR3: CATRTVGETQYF. The CDR3 DNA is TGTGCCACAAGGACAGTAGGGGAGACCCAGTACTTC.

The chain recombines TRBV29-1 with TRBJ2-1; 7 nucleotides line up with TRBD2. This CDR3 is 16 amino acids long. Trimming at V came to 8 bases and at J to 1 base, leaving 14 bases not matched to a gene. CDR1 is SQVTM and CDR2 is ANQGSEA in the germline V gene. CDR3 nucleotides: TGCAGCCCCCCAAGGGGAGGGCCATATTCCTACAATGAGCAGTTCTTC. It yields the protein CSPPRGGPYSYNEQFF.

The table lists this clonotype with many counts. The V call is TRBV12-3 or TRBV12-4, the J call TRBJ1-4; possible D gene TRBD1, 6 bases. V lost 5 bases, J lost 6 bases, and 10 bases lay in between. This CDR3 has 13 amino acids. The CDR3 coding sequence is TGTGCCAGCAGTCCCAACAGGGATGAAAAACTGTTTTTT. Translated: CASSPNRDEKLFF.

The chain is built from TRBV6-5 and TRBJ2-5, with D perhaps matching TRBD2 (6 bases). Germline CDR1 and CDR2: MNHEY and SVGAGI. With 2 bases removed from V and 2 bases from J, the gap between germline ends came to 12 bases. The CDR3 has 15 amino acids. The CDR3 protein is CASSYPPGTQETQYF. The CDR3 DNA reads TGTGCCAGCAGTTACCCACCCGGGACTCAAGAGACCCAGTACTTC.

This clonotype was observed many times. This chain uses TRBV7-2 with TRBJ1-4; the match to TRBD1 covers 7 bases. The V and J ends lost 5 bases and 3 bases, in that order; junction bases with no gene match: 9. The germline gives CDR1 SGHTA, CDR2 FQGNSA. The CDR3 covers 16 residues. The CDR3 DNA sequence: TGTGCCAGCAGCCGTTTGAGGGGACAGTCTAATGAAAAACTGTTTTTT. This translates into CASSRLRGQSNEKLFF.

The rearrangement uses TRBV20-1 and TRBJ2-7; TRBD1 matches at 10 bases. From germline, CDR1 is DFQATT and CDR2 SNEGSKA (reference sequence). This CDR3 has 15 amino acids. V was clipped by 6 bases and J by 1 base; unmatched bases: 9. This CDR3 is CSARNRDRGSYEQYF. The CDR3 nucleotides are TGCAGTGCCCGGAACCGGGACAGGGGATCCTACGAGCAGTACTTC.

This clonotype occurred many times. The V call is TRBV4-2, the J call TRBJ2-5, with TRBD2 identical over 7 bases. The CDR3 is 15 residues long. J was trimmed by 4 bases and V by 0 bases; bases with no gene match: 5. CDR1 LGHNA and CDR2 YNFKEQ come from the germline V gene. CDR3 loop: CASSQEGTIRETQYF. The CDR3 nucleotides are TGTGCCAGCAGCCAAGAAGGGACTATCCGAGAGACCCAGTACTTC.

As regards this clonotype: A much bigger clone sits one base away, suggesting this may be a read error. The V call is TRBV10-3, the J call TRBJ1-2; unclear D gene. The germline CDR1 and CDR2 sequences are ENHRY and SYGVKD. This CDR3 spans 15 amino acids. CDR3 in amino acids: CAISESVTANYGYPF. CDR3 DNA: TGTGCCATCAGTGAGTCGGTAACGGCTAACTATGGCTACCCCTTC.

The genes are TRBV20-1 and TRBJ2-7, with TRBD2 identical over 9 bases. CDR3 length: 15 residues. In germline, CDR1 is DFQATT, CDR2 SNEGSKA (reference sequence). The trim removed 6 bases at V and 2 bases at J, leaving 11 bases unmatched. The CDR3 sequence is CSATKGGLAPYEQYF. The CDR3 nucleotides read TGCAGTGCCACTAAGGGGGGACTAGCCCCCTACGAGCAGTACTTC.

In its sample, this clonotype was seen once. CDR3 sequence reads: CSAPRTGENEQFF. As DNA, the CDR3 is TGCAGTGCTCCGCGGACAGGAGAGAATGAGCAGTTCTTC. This chain uses TRBV20-1 with TRBJ2-1; 7 bases are a match to TRBD1. This CDR3 region has 13 residues. The V gene's germline CDR1 is DFQATT and CDR2 SNEGSKA (reference sequence). The trim removed 5 bases at V and 7 bases at J, leaving 8 bases unmatched.

V gene TRBV20-1 combines with J gene TRBJ2-2; D unclear. This CDR3 is 15 amino acids long. CDR1 is DFQATT and CDR2 is SNEGSKA in the germline V gene (reference sequence). The V end was cut by 0 bases, the J end by 5 bases, with 13 bases between. The CDR3 here is CSARDIRAHTGELFF. DNA for the CDR3: TGCAGTGCTAGAGATATAAGGGCCCATACCGGGGAGCTGTTTTTT.

This clonotype was counted at least ten times. The chain carries TRBV2 and TRBJ2-1; D gene ambiguous. The length of the CDR3 is 10 residues. Germline lookup yields CDR1 SNHLY and CDR2 FYNNEI. V gave up 1 base and J gave up 10 bases, with 2 bases separating them. The CDR3 sequence: CASSEGEQFF. Written as DNA, the CDR3 is TGTGCCAGCAGTGAAGGGGAGCAGTTCTTC.

This clonotype came up a few times. The genes are TRBV6-5 and TRBJ2-2, with D perhaps matching TRBD1 (6 bases). This CDR3 contains 12 residues. Germline assignment: CDR1 MNHEY and CDR2 SVGAGI. The V end was cut by 8 bases, the J end by 5 bases, with 9 bases between. CDR3 region: CASRTETGELFF. The CDR3 DNA follows: TGTGCCAGCCGGACAGAAACCGGGGAGCTGTTTTTT.

This clonotype was observed at least ten times. The rearrangement joins TRBV29-1 to TRBJ2-1; 8 bases are shared with TRBD2. Unmatched junction bases numbered 8, after V lost 7 bases and J lost 3 bases. This CDR3 is built from 14 residues. Germline V gene lookup returns CDR1 SQVTM and CDR2 ANQGSEA. The CDR3: CSARRLAHYNEQFF. The CDR3 DNA sequence: TGCAGCGCCCGGCGACTAGCGCACTACAATGAGCAGTTCTTC.